The present T cell receptor beta chain was sequenced within a study of OX40 agonist ivuxolimab in advanced cancers. Study in general: The study treated patients with ivuxolimab, an agonistic anti-OX40 (CD134) antibody.

There are 13 residues in the CDR3. The junction had 4 bases not matched to a gene; V was cut back by 7 bases and J by 7 bases. The V gene's germline CDR1 is MNHNY and CDR2 SVGAGI (reference sequence). TCRdb's table, derived via immunoSEQ multiplex PCR, lists solely in-frame clones and lacks some. This sample has 95,000 to 120,000 clones, with roughly 90% found just once. The TCR sequence derives from an adult with an advanced solid tumor such as melanoma, head and neck, liver or kidney cancer. The sequencing used CD4+ or CD8+ T cells sorted from blood, collected in a trial of the OX40 agonist ivuxolimab. The J gene is TRBJ1-4, the V gene TRBV6-6; the match to TRBD1 covers 9 bases. This chain's CDR3 is CASNRDRAEKLFF. CDR3 in DNA: TGTGCCAGCAATCGGGACAGGGCTGAAAAACTGTTTTTT.